This T cell receptor (beta chain) was captured in a study of tumor-infiltrating lymphocytes in primary liver carcinoma. This clonotype was detected only a few times. Unsorted whole blood supplied the blood RNA, and germline DNA was isolated too. Deletions cut 1 base from V and 10 bases from J, with 11 bases between. Germline-derived CDR1 and CDR2 are SGHRS and YFSETQ. The CDR3 is made up of 12 amino acids. TCR beta cDNA was made from 400 to 500 ng total RNA with a constant-region primer. ARM-PCR, slightly modified, supplied the TCR beta libraries through three nested multiplex PCR rounds. Both of the initial two PCR rounds ran for about 9 cycles and employed TRBV1-TRBV30 forward primers alongside a C-beta reverse primer. MiXCR, run by TCRdb on the multiplex PCR reads, gives a single entry per CDR3 protein. The table includes 250,000 to 350,000 distinct CDR3 sequences, almost 60% detected once.

The genes are TRBV5-1 and TRBJ1-2; D is possibly TRBD1 (5 bases). The sample taken for sequencing was peripheral blood. This TCR was recovered from a woman in her twenties or thirties with primary liver carcinoma and hepatitis B virus infection. The CDR3 DNA is TGCGCCAGCAGCTTGAGTTGGGGCGACTACACCTTC. Translation: CASSLSWGDYTF.